This TCR beta chain emerged from a study of blood T cell repertoires in COVID-19. Overall study context: Donors in the United States, Italy and Spain gave samples during acute or convalescent COVID-19.

Original data processing: Reference gene primers were amplified, and this amplification served to estimate nucleated cell counts. Method: immunoSEQ multiplex PCR; TCRdb's copy keeps in-frame clones and lacks some. V, J and clone size derive from that table, while D and trimming were established from the DNA sequence. The sample has tens of thousands of clones, about 83% seen once. The germline V and J ends were trimmed by 5 bases and 3 bases, with 16 bases remaining between them. Per germline, CDR1 GTSNPN and CDR2 SVGIG (reference sequence). CDR3 length: 14 amino acids. Sequenced material: peripheral blood. This TCR was sampled from a woman aged 60-70 years with acute or convalescent COVID-19. The chain employs TRBV30 and TRBJ1-2, with D perhaps TRBD1 (5 bases). The CDR3 DNA reads TGTGCCTGGGGGGGGACCATGGAGGACTATGGCTACACCTTC. Translated, it gives CAWGGTMEDYGYTF.